The subject of this entry is one T cell receptor beta chain. TCRdb keeps only in-frame clones here, not all; method: immunoSEQ multiplex PCR. Found here are about 240,000 clones, 83% of them singletons; the top ten hold roughly 5%. The CDR3 runs to 16 residues. CDR1 and CDR2 (germline): MNHEY, SMNVEV (reference sequence). The J segment lost 8 bases and the V segment lost 5 bases, leaving 9 bases of the junction unmatched. This specimen belongs to a study of blood T cell repertoires in COVID-19. The sequence was collected from a human donor in a cohort sampled during active COVID-19. The sequenced sample was peripheral blood. The chain employs TRBV27 and TRBJ1-6; TRBD1 matches at 10 bases. The CDR3 DNA reads as TGTGCCAGCAGTCCCCGACAGGGGGCAAGATATTCACCCCTCCACTTT. This sequence encodes CASSPRQGARYSPLHF.